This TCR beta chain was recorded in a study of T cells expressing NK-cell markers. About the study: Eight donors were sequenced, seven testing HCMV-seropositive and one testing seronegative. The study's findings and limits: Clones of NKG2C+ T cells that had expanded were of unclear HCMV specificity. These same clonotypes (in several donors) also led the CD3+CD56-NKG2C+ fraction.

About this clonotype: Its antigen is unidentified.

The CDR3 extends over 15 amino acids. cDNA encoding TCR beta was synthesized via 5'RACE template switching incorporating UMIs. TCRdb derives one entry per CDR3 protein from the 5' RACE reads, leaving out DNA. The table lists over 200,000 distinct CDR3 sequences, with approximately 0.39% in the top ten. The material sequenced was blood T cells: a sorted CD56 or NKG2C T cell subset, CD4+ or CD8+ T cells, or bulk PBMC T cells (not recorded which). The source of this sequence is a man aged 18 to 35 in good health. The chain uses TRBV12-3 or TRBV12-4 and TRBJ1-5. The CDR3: CASSPGGNSNQPQHF.